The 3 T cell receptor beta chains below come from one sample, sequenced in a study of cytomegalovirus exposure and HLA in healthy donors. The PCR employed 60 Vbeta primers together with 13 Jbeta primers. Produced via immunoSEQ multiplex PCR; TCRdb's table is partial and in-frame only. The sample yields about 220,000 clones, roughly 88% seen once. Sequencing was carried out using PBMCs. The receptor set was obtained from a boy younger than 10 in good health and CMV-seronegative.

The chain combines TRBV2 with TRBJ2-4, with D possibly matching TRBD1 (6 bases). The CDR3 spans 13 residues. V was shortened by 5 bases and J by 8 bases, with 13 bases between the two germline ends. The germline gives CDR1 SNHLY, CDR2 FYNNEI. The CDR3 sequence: CASSPGAGDIQYF. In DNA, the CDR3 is TGTGCCAGCAGTCCAGGGGCTGGGGACATTCAGTACTTC.

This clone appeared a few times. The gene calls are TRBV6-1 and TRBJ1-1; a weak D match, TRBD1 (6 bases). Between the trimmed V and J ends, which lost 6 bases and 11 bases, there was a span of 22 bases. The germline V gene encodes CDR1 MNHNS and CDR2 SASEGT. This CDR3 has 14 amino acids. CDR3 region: CASSWEGRGWYAFF. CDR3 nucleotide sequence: TGTGCCAGCAGCTGGGAGGGCAGGGGATGGTACGCTTTCTTT.

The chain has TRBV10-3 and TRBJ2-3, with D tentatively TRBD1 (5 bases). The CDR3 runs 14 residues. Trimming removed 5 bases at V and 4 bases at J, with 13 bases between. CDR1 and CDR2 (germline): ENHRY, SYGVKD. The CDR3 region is CAISKTRDSDTQYF. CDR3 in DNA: TGTGCCATCAGTAAGACCAGGGATTCAGATACGCAGTATTTT.